This TCR beta chain derives from a study of shared clonotypes between healthy human individuals. The assay was immunoSEQ multiplex PCR, and TCRdb's table has in-frame clones only and misses some. This sample has more than 2 million clones; around 95% occur once, and the top ten carry 0.13%. The CDR3 consists of 14 residues. Germline CDR1 is MDHEN and CDR2 is SYDVKM. The V and J ends lost 7 bases and 2 bases, in that order; junction bases with no gene match: 7. The receptor was derived from a man in his late teens or twenties in good health. This chain connects TRBV28 to TRBJ2-7; 8 bases fit TRBD1. The material sequenced was naive CD4+ T cells sorted from blood. Subset specified: CD45RA+ positively selected. The CDR3 loop is CASTDGTGTYEQYF. Written as DNA, the CDR3 is TGTGCCAGCACCGATGGGACAGGCACCTACGAGCAGTACTTC.